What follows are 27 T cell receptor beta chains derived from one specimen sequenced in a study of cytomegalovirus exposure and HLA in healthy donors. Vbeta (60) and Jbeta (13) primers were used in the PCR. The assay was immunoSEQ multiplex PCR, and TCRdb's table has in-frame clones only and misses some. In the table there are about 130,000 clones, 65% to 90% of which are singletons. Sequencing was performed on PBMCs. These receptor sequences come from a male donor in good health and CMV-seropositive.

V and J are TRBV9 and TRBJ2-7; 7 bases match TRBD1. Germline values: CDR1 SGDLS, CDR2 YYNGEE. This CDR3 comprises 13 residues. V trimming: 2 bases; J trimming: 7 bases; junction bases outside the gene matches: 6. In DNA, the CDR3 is TGTGCCAGCAGCGTTACAGGGGTGGGAGAGCAGTACTTC. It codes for CASSVTGVGEQYF.

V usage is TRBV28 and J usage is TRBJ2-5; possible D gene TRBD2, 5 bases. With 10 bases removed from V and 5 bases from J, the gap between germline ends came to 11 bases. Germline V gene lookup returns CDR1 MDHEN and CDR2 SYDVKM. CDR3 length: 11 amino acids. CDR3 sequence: CAIEGVETQYF. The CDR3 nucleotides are TGTGCCATCGAGGGAGTGGAGACCCAGTACTTC.

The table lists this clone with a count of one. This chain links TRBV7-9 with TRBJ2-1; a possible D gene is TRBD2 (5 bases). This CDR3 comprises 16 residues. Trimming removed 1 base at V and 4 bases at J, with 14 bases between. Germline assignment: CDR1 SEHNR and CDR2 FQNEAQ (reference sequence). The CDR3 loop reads CASSLVSGMGYNEQFF. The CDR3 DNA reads TGTGCCAGCAGCTTAGTATCCGGGATGGGGTACAATGAGCAGTTCTTC.

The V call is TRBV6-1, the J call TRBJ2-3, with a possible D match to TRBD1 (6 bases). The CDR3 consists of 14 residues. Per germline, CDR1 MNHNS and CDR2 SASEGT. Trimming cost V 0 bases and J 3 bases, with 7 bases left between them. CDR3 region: CASSEAGATDTQYF. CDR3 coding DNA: TGTGCCAGCAGTGAAGCGGGGGCTACAGATACGCAGTATTTT.

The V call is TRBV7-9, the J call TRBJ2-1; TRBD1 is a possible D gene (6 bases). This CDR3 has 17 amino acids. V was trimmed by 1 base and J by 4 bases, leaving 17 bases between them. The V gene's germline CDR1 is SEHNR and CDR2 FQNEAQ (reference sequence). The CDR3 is CASSLGYGGKNYNEQFF. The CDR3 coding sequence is TGTGCCAGCAGCTTAGGATATGGGGGCAAAAATTACAATGAGCAGTTCTTC.

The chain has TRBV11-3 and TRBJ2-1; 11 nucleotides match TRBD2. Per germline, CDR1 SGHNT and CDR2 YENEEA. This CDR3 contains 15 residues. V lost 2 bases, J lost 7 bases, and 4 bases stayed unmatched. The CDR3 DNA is TGTGCCAGCAGCTTAACTAGCGGGAGCGAGAATGAGCAGTTCTTC. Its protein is CASSLTSGSENEQFF.

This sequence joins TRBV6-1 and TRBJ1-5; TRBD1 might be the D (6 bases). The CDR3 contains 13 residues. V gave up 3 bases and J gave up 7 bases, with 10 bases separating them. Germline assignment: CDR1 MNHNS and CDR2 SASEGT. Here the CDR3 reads CASSEGQKQPQHF. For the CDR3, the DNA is TGTGCCAGCAGTGAGGGACAAAAGCAGCCCCAGCATTTT.

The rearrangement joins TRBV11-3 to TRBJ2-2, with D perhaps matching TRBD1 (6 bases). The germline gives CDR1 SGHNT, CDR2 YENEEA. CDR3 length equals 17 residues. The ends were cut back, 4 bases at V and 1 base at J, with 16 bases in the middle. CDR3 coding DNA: TGTGCCAGCAGCTATGTACCGGGACACCTGAACACCGGGGAGCTGTTTTTT. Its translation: CASSYVPGHLNTGELFF.

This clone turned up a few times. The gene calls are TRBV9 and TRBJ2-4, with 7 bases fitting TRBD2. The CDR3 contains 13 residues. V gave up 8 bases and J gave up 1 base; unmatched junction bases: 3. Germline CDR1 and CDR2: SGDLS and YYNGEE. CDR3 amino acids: CARLLAAKNIQYF. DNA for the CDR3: TGTGCCAGGCTACTAGCGGCCAAAAACATTCAGTACTTC.

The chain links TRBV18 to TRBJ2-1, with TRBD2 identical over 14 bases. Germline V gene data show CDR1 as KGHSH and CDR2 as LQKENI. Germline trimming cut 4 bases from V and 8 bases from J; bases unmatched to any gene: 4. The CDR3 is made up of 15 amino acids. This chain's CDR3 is CASSRRLAGGDEQFF. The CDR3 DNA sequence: TGTGCCAGCTCACGCAGACTAGCGGGAGGGGATGAGCAGTTCTTC.

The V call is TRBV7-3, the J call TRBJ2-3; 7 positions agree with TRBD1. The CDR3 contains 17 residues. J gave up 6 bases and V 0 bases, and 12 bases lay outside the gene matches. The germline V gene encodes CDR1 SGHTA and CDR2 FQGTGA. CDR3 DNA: TGTGCCAGCAGCTTAACGTGGGACCCGCTCAGGGGGGATACGCAGTATTTT. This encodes CASSLTWDPLRGDTQYF.

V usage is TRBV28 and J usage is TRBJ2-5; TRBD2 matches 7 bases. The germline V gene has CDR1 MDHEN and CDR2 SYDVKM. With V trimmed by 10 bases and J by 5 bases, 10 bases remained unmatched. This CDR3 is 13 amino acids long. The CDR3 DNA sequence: TGTGCCAACCGGGGGAGGGTTGAGGAGACCCAGTACTTC. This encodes CANRGRVEETQYF.

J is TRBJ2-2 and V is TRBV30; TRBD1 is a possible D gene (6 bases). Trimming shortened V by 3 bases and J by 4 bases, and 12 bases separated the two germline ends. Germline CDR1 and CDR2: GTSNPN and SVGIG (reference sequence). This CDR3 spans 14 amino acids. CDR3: CAWRRTVTTGELFF. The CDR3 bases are TGTGCCTGGAGAAGGACAGTGACCACCGGGGAGCTGTTTTTT. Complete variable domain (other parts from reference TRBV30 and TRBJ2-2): SQTIHQWPATLVQPVGSPLSLECTVEGTSNPNLYWYRQAAGRGLQLLFYSVGIGQISSEVPQNLSASRPQDRQFILSSKKLLLSDSGFYLCAWRRTVTTGELFFGEGSRLTVL.

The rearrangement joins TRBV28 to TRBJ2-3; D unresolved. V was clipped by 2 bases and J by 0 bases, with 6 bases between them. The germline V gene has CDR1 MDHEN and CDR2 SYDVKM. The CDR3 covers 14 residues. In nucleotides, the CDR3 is TGTGCCAGCAGTTTACGGCGGAGCACAGATACGCAGTATTTT. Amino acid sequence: CASSLRRSTDTQYF. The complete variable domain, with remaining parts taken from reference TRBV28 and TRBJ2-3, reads DVKVTQSSRYLVKRTGEKVFLECVQDMDHENMFWYRQDPGLGLRLIYFSYDVKMKEKGDIPEGYSVSREKKERFSLILESASTNQTSMYLCASSLRRSTDTQYFGPGTRLTVL.

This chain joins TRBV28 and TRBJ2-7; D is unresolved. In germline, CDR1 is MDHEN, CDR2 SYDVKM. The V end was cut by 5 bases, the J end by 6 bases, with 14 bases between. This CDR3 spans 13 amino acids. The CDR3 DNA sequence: TGTGCCAGCAGTCCTGAATGGGCCCGCGAGCAGTACTTC. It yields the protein CASSPEWAREQYF.

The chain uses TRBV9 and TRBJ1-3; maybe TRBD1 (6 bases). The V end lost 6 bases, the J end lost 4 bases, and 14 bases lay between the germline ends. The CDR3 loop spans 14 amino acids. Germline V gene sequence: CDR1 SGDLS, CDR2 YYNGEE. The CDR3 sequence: CASNPRGGGNTIYF. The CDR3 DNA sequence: TGTGCCAGCAACCCCCGAGGGGGAGGAAACACCATATATTTT.

CDR3 sequence: CASSNPDRYSYEQYF. Here the CDR3 DNA reads TGTGCCAGCAGTAACCCGGACAGATACTCCTACGAGCAGTACTTC. The V call is TRBV7-9, the J call TRBJ2-5; D is possibly TRBD1 (6 bases). TRBJ2-7 matches the DNA end more closely, so the J call is doubtful. Per the germline V gene, CDR1 is SEHNR and CDR2 is FQNEAQ (reference sequence). This CDR3 spans 15 amino acids.

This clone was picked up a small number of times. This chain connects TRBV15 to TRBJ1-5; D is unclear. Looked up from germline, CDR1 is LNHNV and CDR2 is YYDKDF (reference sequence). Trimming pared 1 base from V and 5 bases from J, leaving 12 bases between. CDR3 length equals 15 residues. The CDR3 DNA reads TGTGCCACCAGCAGAGCGCAGAGGTTTGATCAGCCCCAGCATTTT. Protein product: CATSRAQRFDQPQHF. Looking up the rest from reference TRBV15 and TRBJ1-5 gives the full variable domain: DAMVIQNPRYQVTQFGKPVTLSCSQTLNHNVMYWYQQKSSQAPKLLFHYYDKDFNNEADTPDNFQSRRPNTSFCFLDIRSPGLGDTAMYLCATSRAQRFDQPQHFGDGTRLSIL.

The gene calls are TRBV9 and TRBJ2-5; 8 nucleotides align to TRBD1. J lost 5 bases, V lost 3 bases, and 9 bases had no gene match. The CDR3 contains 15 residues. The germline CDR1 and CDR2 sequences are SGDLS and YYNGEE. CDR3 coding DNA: TGTGCCAGCAGCGGGAACAGGGGGATTCTCGAGACCCAGTACTTC. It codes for CASSGNRGILETQYF.

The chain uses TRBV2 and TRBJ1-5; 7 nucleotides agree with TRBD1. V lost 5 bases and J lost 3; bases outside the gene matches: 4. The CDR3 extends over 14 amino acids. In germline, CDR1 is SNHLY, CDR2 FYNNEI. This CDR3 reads CASSPDRNNQPQHF. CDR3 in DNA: TGTGCCAGCAGTCCGGACAGGAACAATCAGCCCCAGCATTTT.

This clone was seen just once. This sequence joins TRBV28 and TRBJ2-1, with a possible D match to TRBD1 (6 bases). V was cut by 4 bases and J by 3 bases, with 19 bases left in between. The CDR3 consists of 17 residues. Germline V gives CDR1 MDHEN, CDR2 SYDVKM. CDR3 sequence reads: CASSSQGSLVSYNEQFF. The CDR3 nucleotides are TGTGCCAGCAGTTCCCAGGGGTCGCTAGTGAGCTACAATGAGCAGTTCTTC.

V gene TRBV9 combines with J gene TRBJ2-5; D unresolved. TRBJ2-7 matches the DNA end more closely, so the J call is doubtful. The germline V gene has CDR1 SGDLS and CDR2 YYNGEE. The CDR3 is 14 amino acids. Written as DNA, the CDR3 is TGTGCCAGCAGCGTAGAGCACAGCTCCTACGAGCAGTACTTC. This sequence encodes CASSVEHSSYEQYF.

The CDR3 region is CASGQVNTGELFF. The CDR3 DNA sequence: TGTGCCAGTGGACAGGTGAACACCGGGGAGCTGTTTTTT. This chain connects TRBV28 to TRBJ2-2; 7 bases align to TRBD1. The CDR3 contains 13 residues. V shed 9 bases and J 1 base; nucleotides not matched to a gene: 2. Germline-derived CDR1 and CDR2 are MDHEN and SYDVKM.

The CDR3 bases are TGTGCCACCAGGCGGGACAGGGCGTACGAGCAGTACTTC. It specifies CATRRDRAYEQYF. This rearrangement joins TRBV15 to TRBJ2-7; 9 nucleotides align to TRBD1. The CDR3 is 13 residues long. CDR1 is LNHNV and CDR2 is YYDKDF in the germline V gene (reference sequence). V lost 6 bases to trimming and J lost 4 bases; unmatched junction nucleotides: 4.

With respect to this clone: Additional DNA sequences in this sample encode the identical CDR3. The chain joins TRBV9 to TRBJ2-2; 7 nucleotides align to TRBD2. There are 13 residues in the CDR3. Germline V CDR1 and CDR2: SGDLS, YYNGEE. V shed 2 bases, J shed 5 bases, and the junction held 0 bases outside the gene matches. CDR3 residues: CASSVGGTGELFF. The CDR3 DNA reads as TGTGCCAGCAGCGTCGGGGGGACCGGGGAGCTGTTTTTT.

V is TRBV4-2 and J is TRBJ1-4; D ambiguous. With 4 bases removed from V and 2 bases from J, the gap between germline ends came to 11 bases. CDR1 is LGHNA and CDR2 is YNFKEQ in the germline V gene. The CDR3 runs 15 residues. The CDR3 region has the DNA TGTGCCAGCAGCCGAGATATACGGACTAATGAAAAACTGTTTTTT. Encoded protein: CASSRDIRTNEKLFF.

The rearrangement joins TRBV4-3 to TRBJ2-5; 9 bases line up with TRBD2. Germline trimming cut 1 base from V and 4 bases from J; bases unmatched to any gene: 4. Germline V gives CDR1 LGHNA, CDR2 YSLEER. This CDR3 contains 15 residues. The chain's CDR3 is CASSQGSGSGETQYF. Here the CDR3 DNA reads TGCGCCAGCAGCCAAGGTAGCGGGAGTGGAGAGACCCAGTACTTC.